These 14 T cell receptor beta chains originate from one sample sequenced in a study of T cell responses to AZD1222 COVID-19 vaccine. Data came from immunoSEQ multiplex PCR; TCRdb stores just in-frame clones and leaves some out. The sample lists over 150,000 clones; 90% were seen once. The material was peripheral blood, obtained on day 0 of AZD1222 vaccination. The receptors were gathered from an adult in good health.

This chain links TRBV9 with TRBJ2-7, with D perhaps TRBD1 (6 bases). This CDR3 comprises 15 residues. CDR1 SGDLS and CDR2 YYNGEE come from the germline V gene. V was cut by 0 bases and J by 0 bases, with 10 bases left in between. CDR3 loop: CASSVEGQSSYEQYF. In DNA, the CDR3 is TGTGCCAGCAGCGTAGAGGGACAAAGCTCCTACGAGCAGTACTTC.

The V gene is TRBV12-3 or TRBV12-4, the J gene TRBJ1-2, with TRBD1 matching over 7 bases. This CDR3 region has 13 residues. The V and J ends lost 6 bases and 7 bases, in that order; junction bases with no gene match: 8. The CDR3 region has the DNA TGTGCCAGCAGGGATACAGGGGCCAGTGGCTACACCTTC. The encoded protein is CASRDTGASGYTF.

This chain joins TRBV4-2 and TRBJ1-5; D uncertain. CDR3 length: 16 amino acids. Trimming removed 0 bases at V and 4 bases at J, with 13 bases between. Germline lookup yields CDR1 LGHNA and CDR2 YNFKEQ. This CDR3 is CASSQEVWGANQPQHF. DNA of the CDR3: TGTGCCAGCAGCCAAGAAGTTTGGGGAGCGAATCAGCCCCAGCATTTT.

The chain recombines TRBV14 with TRBJ1-2; maybe TRBD1 (5 bases). This CDR3 region has 13 residues. Germline CDR1 reads SGHDN; CDR2 reads FVKESK. The germline V and J ends were trimmed by 1 base and 6 bases, with 9 bases remaining between them. The CDR3 reads CASSQAGIHGYTF. CDR3 nucleotides: TGTGCCAGCAGCCAAGCAGGGATTCATGGCTACACCTTC.

The CDR3 reads CASRGDTEAFF. In DNA, the CDR3 is TGTGCCAGCAGAGGCGACACTGAAGCTTTCTTT. This chain uses TRBV2 with TRBJ1-1, with unresolved D. V shed 6 bases and J shed 3 bases, with 5 bases lying between them. The germline CDR1 and CDR2 sequences are SNHLY and FYNNEI. This CDR3 has 11 amino acids.

The chain is built from TRBV30 and TRBJ1-1, with D possibly being TRBD1 (5 bases). This CDR3 has 16 amino acids. Trimming shortened V by 4 bases and J by 1 base, and 19 bases separated the two germline ends. Germline V gene lookup returns CDR1 GTSNPN and CDR2 SVGIG (reference sequence). DNA for the CDR3: TGTGCCTGGACCAGAGCCCCCGGGACGGCGAACACTGAAGCTTTCTTT. Translating gives CAWTRAPGTANTEAFF.

The gene calls are TRBV5-1 and TRBJ2-2; TRBD1 agrees at 8 bases. Germline-derived CDR1 and CDR2 are SGHRS and YFSETQ. The CDR3 has 14 residues. Trimming removed 3 bases from V and 4 bases from J; junction bases left unmatched: 2. The CDR3 DNA reads TGCGCCAGCAGCTCGCAGGGGGCCACCGGGGAGCTGTTTTTT. This translates into CASSSQGATGELFF.

V and J are TRBV15 and TRBJ1-2, with D maybe TRBD1 (6 bases). From germline, CDR1 is LNHNV and CDR2 YYDKDF (reference sequence). This CDR3 spans 12 amino acids. Between the trimmed V and J ends, which lost 6 bases and 3 bases, there was a span of 8 bases. The CDR3: CATRGGDYGYTF. CDR3 DNA: TGTGCCACCAGAGGGGGAGACTATGGCTACACCTTC.

The chain recombines TRBV14 with TRBJ1-1, with TRBD1 matching over 7 bases. Germline loops: CDR1 SGHDN, CDR2 FVKESK. Trimming cost V 4 bases and J 1 base; bases outside gene matches: 3. The CDR3 is 14 residues long. CDR3 protein: CASSLRQGNTEAFF. CDR3 in DNA: TGTGCCAGCAGCCTTAGACAGGGGAACACTGAAGCTTTCTTT.

The chain employs TRBV5-1 and TRBJ2-7; possible D gene TRBD1, 6 bases. V was cut by 0 bases and J by 9 bases, with 10 bases left in between. Germline V gene sequence: CDR1 SGHRS, CDR2 YFSETQ. CDR3 length: 12 residues. CDR3 coding DNA: TGCGCCAGCAGCTTGGACAGGGCGGGGCAGTACTTC. Translated: CASSLDRAGQYF.

V and J are TRBV5-5 and TRBJ1-6; tentative D call: TRBD1 (5 bases). The CDR3 covers 15 residues. Trimming left V 0 bases short and J 10 bases short, with 14 bases between. Per the germline V gene, CDR1 is SGHKS and CDR2 is YYEKEE (reference sequence). As DNA, the CDR3 is TGTGCCAGCAGCTTGGGTGGCAGGGACGGGTCACCCCTCCACTTT. Protein sequence: CASSLGGRDGSPLHF.

This clone was found once. The chain employs TRBV5-5 and TRBJ2-7; D unclear. This CDR3 spans 16 amino acids. CDR1 and CDR2 from the germline V gene are SGHKS and YYEKEE (reference sequence). Trimming removed 2 bases from V and 0 bases from J, with 15 bases in between. CDR3 coding DNA: TGTGCCAGCAGCTTTCTTGGCCAGGCAGACTCCTACGAGCAGTACTTC. Its translation: CASSFLGQADSYEQYF.

V and J are TRBV5-1 and TRBJ2-5; D ambiguous. V was pared by 0 bases and J by 0 bases, with 9 bases between. CDR3 length equals 15 residues. Germline CDR1 is SGHRS and CDR2 is YFSETQ. CDR3 amino acids: CASSLDIGYQETQYF. The CDR3 bases are TGCGCCAGCAGCTTGGACATCGGGTACCAAGAGACCCAGTACTTC. Drawing the rest from reference TRBV5-1 and TRBJ2-5, the complete variable domain is KAGVTQTPRYLIKTRGQQVTLSCSPISGHRSVSWYQQTPGQGLQFLFEYFSETQRNKGNFPGRFSGRQFSNSRSEMNVSTLELGDSALYLCASSLDIGYQETQYFGPGTRLLVL.

This rearrangement joins TRBV7-9 to TRBJ1-2, with a possible D match to TRBD1 (5 bases). V gave up 0 bases and J gave up 8 bases, with 7 bases separating them. Germline V gene sequence: CDR1 SEHNR, CDR2 FQNEAQ (reference sequence). This CDR3 comprises 12 residues. For the CDR3, the DNA is TGTGCCAGCAGCTTAGCGGGGCAGGGCTACACCTTC. Protein product: CASSLAGQGYTF.